Listed here is a single T cell receptor beta chain. This clonotype was observed a few times. Its specific antigen is unknown. Base-call qualities are not available, and no considerably larger clone is one nucleotide away. Sequencer: Illumina NovaSeq 6000. Using 5'RACE with constant-segment primers, TCRalpha and TCRbeta cDNA libraries were constructed, with sample barcodes and unique molecular identifiers added in the process. RNA was extracted from every sample with Trizol reagent. Libraries were amplified in two PCR steps, with a second sample barcode and Illumina TruSeq adapters added in the second step. Sequencing of the libraries was done on an Illumina NovaSeq, producing 2 x 150 bp paired-end reads. For the original study's pipeline: Reads were demultiplexed and collapsed into UMI-guided consensus sequences with migec v1.2.7. Using mixcr v2.1.11, UMI consensuses were aligned to TRA and TRB V and J templates and then assembled into clonotypes. A clonotype was counted as expanded or contracted only if both edgeR and NoisET called the change significant, with noise models trained on biological replicates. For edgeR calls, the thresholds were a false discovery rate-adjusted p below 0.01 and a log2 fold-change of 1. As an exploratory analysis of dynamics, max-normalized trajectories of the 1000 most abundant clonotypes were examined with PCA combined with hierarchical clustering. The CD4 or CD8 phenotype of responding clones was assigned using the separately sequenced CD4+ and CD8+ repertoires. The public reads were run again by TCRdb, first through fastp at Q25 and then through MiXCR, and only productive beta chains were kept. Identical CDR3 protein sequences are pooled into one entry, listed with their most common genes and DNA. The V and J calls follow TCRdb's processing rather than the paper's. The sample table lists about 150,000 distinct CDR3 sequences, about 5.5% of them with a count of one. The ten top clones hold around 2% of the sample.

This specimen comes from a study of T-cell memory formation after mild COVID-19 (dated by TCRdb to about 2021). About the investigation overall: TCR sequence clusters from the two donors were largely donor specific. In a couple of donors, T-cell clones that expanded and contracted after mild COVID-19 were tracked by sequencing TCRalpha and TCRbeta repertoires over time. The cohort was made up of two young adult volunteers, one female and one male, who were previously healthy. Overall results and qualifications from the work: The study included only two mild cases, and larger cohorts that include severe cases with pre-infection samples were judged to be necessary. SARS-CoV-2 specificity of the second-wave clones peaking on day 37 was not confirmed. Some responding clones were detected in pre-infection memory, suggesting pre-existing cross-reactive memory T cells joined the SARS-CoV-2 response. Contracting CD4+ clones were found mainly in CM and EM memory subsets, while CD8+ clones were enriched in EMRA. From day 15 to 85, contracting clones showed balanced CD4/CD8 phenotypes, whereas a second wave of clones that expanded from day 15 to 37 leaned towards CD4+.

Counted from cysteine to phenylalanine, this CDR3 has 14 amino acids. Only the CDR3 part of the read is kept: 42 bases, read in frame from the first base. Trimming leaves V shorter by 5 bases and J shorter by 6 bases, with the junction holding 5 bases beyond the gene matches. CDR1 and CDR2 are drawn from the germline V gene: SGHTA, FQGNSA. PBMCs were isolated by Ficoll-Paque density gradient centrifugation. The material sequenced was PBMCs or a T cell subset sorted from them (not recorded which). The sequence was collected from an adult woman who had mild COVID-19 (a few samples of this study predate the infection). The sample titles of this study are shuffled in the database, so cell type and time point are left out; the donor was told from shared clones. The rearranged segments are TRBV7-2 and TRBJ2-5; TRBD1 matches 11 bases in the middle. The CDR3 corresponds to CASSPGQGAKTQYF. The sequence in DNA is TGTGCCAGCAGCCCTGGACAGGGGGCAAAGACCCAGTACTTC.